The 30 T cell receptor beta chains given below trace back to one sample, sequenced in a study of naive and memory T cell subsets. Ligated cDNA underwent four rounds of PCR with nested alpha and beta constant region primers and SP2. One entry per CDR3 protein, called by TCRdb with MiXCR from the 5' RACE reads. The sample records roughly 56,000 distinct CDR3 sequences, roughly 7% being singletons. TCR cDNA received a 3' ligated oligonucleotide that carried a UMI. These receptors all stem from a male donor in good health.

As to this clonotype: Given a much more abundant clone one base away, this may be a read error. The CDR3 DNA reads as TGTGCCAGCAGTCACTCGACCGGGACTAGCACCTACGAGCAGTACTTC. Protein product: CASSHSTGTSTYEQYF. This chain links TRBV6-5 with TRBJ2-7; 9 positions match TRBD2. CDR3 length: 16 amino acids. Germline CDR1 is MNHEY and CDR2 is SVGAGI.

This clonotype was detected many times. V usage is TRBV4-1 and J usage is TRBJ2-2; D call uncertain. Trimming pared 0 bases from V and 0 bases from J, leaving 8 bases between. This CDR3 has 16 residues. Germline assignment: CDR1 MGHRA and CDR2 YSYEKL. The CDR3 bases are TGCGCCAGCAGCCAAGACAGTCGTGCGAACACCGGGGAGCTGTTTTTT. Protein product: CASSQDSRANTGELFF.

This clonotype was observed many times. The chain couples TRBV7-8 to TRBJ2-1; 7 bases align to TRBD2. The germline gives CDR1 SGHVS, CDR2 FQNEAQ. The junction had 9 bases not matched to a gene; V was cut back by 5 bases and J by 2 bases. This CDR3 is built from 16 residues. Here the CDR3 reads CASSPALAPPYNEQFF. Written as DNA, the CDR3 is TGTGCCAGCAGCCCAGCACTAGCGCCACCCTACAATGAGCAGTTCTTC. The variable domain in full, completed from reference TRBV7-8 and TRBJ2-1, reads GAGVSQSPRYKVAKRGQDVALRCDPISGHVSLFWYQQALGQGPEFLTYFQNEAQLDKSGLPSDRFFAERPEGSVSTLKIQRTQQEDSAVYLCASSPALAPPYNEQFFGPGTRLTVL.

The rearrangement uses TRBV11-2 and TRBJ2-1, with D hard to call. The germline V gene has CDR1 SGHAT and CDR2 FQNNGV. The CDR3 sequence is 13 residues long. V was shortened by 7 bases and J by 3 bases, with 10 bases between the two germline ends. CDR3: CASTSSFYNEQFF. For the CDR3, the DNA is TGTGCCAGCACCTCTTCTTTCTACAATGAGCAGTTCTTC.

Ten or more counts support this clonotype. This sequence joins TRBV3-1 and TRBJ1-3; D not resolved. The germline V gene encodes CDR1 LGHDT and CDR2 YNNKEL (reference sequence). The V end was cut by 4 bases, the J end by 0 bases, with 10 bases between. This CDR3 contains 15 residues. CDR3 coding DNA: TGTGCCAGCAGCCCGGGCTCGAGCTCTGGAAACACCATATATTTT. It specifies CASSPGSSSGNTIYF.

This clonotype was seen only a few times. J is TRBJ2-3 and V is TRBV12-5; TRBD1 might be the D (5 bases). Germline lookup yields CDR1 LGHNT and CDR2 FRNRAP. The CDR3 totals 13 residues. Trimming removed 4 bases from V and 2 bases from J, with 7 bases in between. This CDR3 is CASGSTVTDTQYF. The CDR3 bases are TGTGCTAGTGGTTCGACAGTCACAGATACGCAGTATTTT.

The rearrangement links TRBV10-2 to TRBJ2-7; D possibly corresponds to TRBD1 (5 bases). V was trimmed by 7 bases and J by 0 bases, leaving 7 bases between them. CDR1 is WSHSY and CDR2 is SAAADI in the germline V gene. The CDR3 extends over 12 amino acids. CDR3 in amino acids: CASKDNSYEQYF. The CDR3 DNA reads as TGCGCCAGCAAGGACAACTCCTACGAGCAGTACTTC.

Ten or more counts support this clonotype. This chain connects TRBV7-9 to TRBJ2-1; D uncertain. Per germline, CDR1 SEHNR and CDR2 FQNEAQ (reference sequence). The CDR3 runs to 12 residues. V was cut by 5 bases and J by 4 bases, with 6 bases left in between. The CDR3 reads CASSPRYNEQFF. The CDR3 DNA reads TGTGCCAGCAGCCCCAGATACAATGAGCAGTTCTTC.

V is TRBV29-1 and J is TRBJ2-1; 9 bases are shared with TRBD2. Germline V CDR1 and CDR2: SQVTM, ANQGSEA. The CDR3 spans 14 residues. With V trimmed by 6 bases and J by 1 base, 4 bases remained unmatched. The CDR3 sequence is CSVTTSGSYNEQFF. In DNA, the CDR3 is TGCAGCGTCACTACTAGCGGGTCCTACAATGAGCAGTTCTTC.

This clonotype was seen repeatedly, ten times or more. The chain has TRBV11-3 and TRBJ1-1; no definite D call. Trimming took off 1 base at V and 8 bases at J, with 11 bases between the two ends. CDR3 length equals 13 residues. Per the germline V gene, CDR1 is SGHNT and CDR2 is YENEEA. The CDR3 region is CASSLGAGREAFF. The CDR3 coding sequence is TGTGCCAGCAGCTTAGGCGCGGGGAGAGAAGCTTTCTTT.

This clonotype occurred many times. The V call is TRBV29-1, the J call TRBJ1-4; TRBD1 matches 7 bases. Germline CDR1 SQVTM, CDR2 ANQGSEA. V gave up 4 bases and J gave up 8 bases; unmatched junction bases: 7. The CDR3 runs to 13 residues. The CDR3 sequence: CSVAGQGDEKLFF. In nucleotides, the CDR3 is TGCAGCGTTGCCGGGCAGGGGGACGAAAAACTGTTTTTT.

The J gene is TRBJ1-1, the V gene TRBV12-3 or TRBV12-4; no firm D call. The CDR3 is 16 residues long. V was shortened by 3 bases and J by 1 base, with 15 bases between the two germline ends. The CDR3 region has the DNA TGTGCCAGCAGTTTCCCCTCCGTGGACCCGAACACTGAAGCTTTCTTT. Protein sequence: CASSFPSVDPNTEAFF.

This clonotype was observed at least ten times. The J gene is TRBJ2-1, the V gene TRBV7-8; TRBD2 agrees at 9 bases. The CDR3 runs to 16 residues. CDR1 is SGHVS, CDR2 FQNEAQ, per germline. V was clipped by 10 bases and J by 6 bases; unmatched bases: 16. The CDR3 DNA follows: TGTGCCACCCGGGATAGCGGGGGTCCATACCCCAATGAGCAGTTCTTC. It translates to CATRDSGGPYPNEQFF.

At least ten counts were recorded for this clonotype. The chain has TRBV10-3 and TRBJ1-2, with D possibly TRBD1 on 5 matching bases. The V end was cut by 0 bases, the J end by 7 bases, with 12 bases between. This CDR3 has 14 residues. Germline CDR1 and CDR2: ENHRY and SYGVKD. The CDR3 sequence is CAISESPGYSGYTF. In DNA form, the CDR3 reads TGTGCCATCAGTGAGTCACCAGGGTATAGTGGCTACACCTTC.

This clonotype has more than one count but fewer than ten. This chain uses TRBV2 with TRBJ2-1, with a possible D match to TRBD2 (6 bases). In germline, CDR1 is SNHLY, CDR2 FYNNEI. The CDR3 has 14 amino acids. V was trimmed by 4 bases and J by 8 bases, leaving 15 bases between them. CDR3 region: CASSGLGGIDEQFF. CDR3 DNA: TGTGCCAGCAGTGGCCTGGGCGGGATAGATGAGCAGTTCTTC.

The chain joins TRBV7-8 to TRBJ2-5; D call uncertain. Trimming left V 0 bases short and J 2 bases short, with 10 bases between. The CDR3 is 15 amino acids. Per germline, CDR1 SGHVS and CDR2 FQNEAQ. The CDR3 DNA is TGTGCCAGCAGCTTAGCGTTCCAGGAACAAGAGACCCAGTACTTC. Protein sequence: CASSLAFQEQETQYF.

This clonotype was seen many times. The CDR3 spells CSVPQGAWGELFF. CDR3 coding DNA: TGCAGCGTACCACAGGGGGCATGGGGGGAGCTGTTTTTT. The chain joins TRBV29-1 to TRBJ2-2, with TRBD1 identical over 9 bases. This CDR3 contains 13 residues. V lost 6 bases to trimming and J lost 8 bases; unmatched junction nucleotides: 7. Per germline, CDR1 SQVTM and CDR2 ANQGSEA.

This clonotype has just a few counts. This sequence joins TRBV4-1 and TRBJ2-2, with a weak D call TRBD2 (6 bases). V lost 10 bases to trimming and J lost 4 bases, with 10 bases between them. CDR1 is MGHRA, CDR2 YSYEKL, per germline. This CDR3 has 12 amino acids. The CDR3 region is CATVGGTGELFF. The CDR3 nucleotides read TGCGCCACCGTCGGGGGCACCGGGGAGCTGTTTTTT.

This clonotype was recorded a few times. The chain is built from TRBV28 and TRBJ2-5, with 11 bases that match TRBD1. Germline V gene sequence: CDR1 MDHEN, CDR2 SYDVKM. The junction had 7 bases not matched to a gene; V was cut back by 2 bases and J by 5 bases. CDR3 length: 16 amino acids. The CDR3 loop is CASSLVGQGALETQYF. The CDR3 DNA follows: TGTGCCAGCAGTTTAGTCGGACAGGGGGCTCTGGAGACCCAGTACTTC. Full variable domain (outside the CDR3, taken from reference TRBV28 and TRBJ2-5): DVKVTQSSRYLVKRTGEKVFLECVQDMDHENMFWYRQDPGLGLRLIYFSYDVKMKEKGDIPEGYSVSREKKERFSLILESASTNQTSMYLCASSLVGQGALETQYFGPGTRLLVL.

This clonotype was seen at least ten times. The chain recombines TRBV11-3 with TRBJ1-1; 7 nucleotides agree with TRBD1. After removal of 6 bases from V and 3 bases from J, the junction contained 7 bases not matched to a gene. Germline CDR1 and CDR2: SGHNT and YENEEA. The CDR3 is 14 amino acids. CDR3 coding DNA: TGTGCCAGCAGTTCACAGGGGTCCGACACTGAAGCTTTCTTT. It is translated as CASSSQGSDTEAFF.

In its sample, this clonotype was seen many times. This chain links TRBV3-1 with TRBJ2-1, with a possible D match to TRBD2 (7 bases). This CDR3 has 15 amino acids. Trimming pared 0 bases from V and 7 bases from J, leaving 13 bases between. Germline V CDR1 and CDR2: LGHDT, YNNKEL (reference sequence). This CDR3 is CASSQDPSGTNEQFF. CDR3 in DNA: TGTGCCAGCAGCCAAGATCCCAGCGGGACAAATGAGCAGTTCTTC.

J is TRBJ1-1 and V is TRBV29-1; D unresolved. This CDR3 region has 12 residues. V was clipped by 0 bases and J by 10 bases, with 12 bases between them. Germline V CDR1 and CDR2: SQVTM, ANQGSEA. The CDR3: CSVEEGKRPAFF. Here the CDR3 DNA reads TGCAGCGTTGAAGAGGGTAAGCGCCCAGCTTTCTTT. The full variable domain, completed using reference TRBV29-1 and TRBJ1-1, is SAVISQKPSRDICQRGTSLTIQCQVDSQVTMMFWYRQQPGQSLTLIATANQGSEATYESGFVIDKFPISRPNLTFSTLTVSNMSPEDSSIYLCSVEEGKRPAFFGQGTRLTVV.

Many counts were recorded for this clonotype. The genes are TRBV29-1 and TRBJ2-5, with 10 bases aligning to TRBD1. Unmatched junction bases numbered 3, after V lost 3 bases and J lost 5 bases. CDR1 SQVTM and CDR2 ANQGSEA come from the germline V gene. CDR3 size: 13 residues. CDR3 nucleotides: TGCAGCGTTGAGGGGACAGGGGCGGAGACCCAGTACTTC. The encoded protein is CSVEGTGAETQYF.

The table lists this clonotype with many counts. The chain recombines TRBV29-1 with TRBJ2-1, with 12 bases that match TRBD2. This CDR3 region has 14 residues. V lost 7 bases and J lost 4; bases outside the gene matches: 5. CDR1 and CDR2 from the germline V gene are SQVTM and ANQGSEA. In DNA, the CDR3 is TGCAGCGCCGAGGGACTAGCGGGTTACAATGAGCAGTTCTTC. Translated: CSAEGLAGYNEQFF.

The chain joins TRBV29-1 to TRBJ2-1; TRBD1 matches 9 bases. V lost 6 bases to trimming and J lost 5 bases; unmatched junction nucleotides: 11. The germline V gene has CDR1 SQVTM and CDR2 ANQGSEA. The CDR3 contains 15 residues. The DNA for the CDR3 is TGCAGCGTAACGCCCCAGGGACAGGGTAACAATGAGCAGTTCTTC. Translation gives CSVTPQGQGNNEQFF.

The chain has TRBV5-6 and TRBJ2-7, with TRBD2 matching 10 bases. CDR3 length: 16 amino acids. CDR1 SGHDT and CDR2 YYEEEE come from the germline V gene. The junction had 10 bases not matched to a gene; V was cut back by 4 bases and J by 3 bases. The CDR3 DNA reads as TGTGCCAGCAGCGGACGGTTTAGCGGGGGGAACTACGAGCAGTACTTC. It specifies CASSGRFSGGNYEQYF.

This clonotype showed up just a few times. CDR3 nucleotides: TGTGCCAGCACCCGGACAGGGAGTAGGGAGCAGTACTTC. It translates to CASTRTGSREQYF. This chain joins TRBV3-1 and TRBJ2-7; 8 bases map to TRBD1. This CDR3 has 13 amino acids. Germline V gene sequence: CDR1 LGHDT, CDR2 YNNKEL (reference sequence). V gave up 7 bases and J gave up 7 bases; unmatched junction bases: 9.

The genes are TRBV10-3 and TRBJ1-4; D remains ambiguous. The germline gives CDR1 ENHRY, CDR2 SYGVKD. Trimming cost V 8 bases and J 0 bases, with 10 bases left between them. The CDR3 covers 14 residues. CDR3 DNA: TGTGCCATCGCGGAGGGAACAACTAATGAAAAACTGTTTTTT. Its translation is CAIAEGTTNEKLFF.

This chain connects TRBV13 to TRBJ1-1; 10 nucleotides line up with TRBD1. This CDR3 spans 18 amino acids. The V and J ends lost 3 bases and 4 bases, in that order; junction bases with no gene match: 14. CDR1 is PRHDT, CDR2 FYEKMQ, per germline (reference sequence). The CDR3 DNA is TGTGCCAGCAGCTTCCTCAACCCGGTCGGGACAGGGGTCACTGAAGCTTTCTTT. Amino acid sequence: CASSFLNPVGTGVTEAFF.

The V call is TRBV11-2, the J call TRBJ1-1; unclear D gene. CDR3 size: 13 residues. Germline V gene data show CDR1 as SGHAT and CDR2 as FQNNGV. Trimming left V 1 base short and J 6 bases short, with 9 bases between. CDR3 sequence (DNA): TGTGCCAGCAGCTTAGTTCCGGACTCTGAAGCTTTCTTT. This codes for CASSLVPDSEAFF.